Here is one T cell receptor beta chain with its context. Its antigen is not known. Trimming removed 4 bases at V and 3 bases at J, with 10 bases between. The CDR3 has 14 amino acids. Germline loops: CDR1 MNHEY, CDR2 SMNVEV (reference sequence). Unique molecular identifiers were present on the cDNA, and a universal primer site came from template switching. TCRdb ran MiXCR on the 5' RACE reads and lists one entry per CDR3 protein. The profile shows about 720,000 distinct CDR3 sequences, over 15% of them singletons. The data stem from a study of identical twins. Overall study findings and caveats: Among monozygotic twins, out-of-frame TCR alpha sharing exceeded what models predicted. Without tracking the same donors, conclusions rested on cross-sectional statistical analysis. Beta clonotypes that were abundant in cord blood contained fewer insertions, a pattern absent from memory repertoires.

The same specimen was also included in a second study, on T cells expressing NK-cell markers.

The chain employs TRBV27 and TRBJ2-1; D remains unclear. The origin of this receptor is a woman between 18 and 30 years old in good health. The sequenced material came from PBMCs. The CDR3 protein is CASSSFDLYNEQFF. DNA for the CDR3: TGTGCCAGCAGTTCTTTTGACCTCTACAATGAGCAGTTCTTC.